This TCR beta chain came from a study of early stage breast cancer tumors. Study-level information: Most invasive tumors, about 80% of the 16, were ER+/PR+/HER2-.

General study points: Blood repertoires resembled normal breast more than tumor. Tumors had roughly 2.4-fold higher T cell density and higher clonality than adjacent normal breast tissue.

TCRdb's copy holds only in-frame clones and misses some; the assay was immunoSEQ multiplex PCR. This table has fewer than 35,000 clones, 72% appearing once. This clone has just one count. Its antigen is undetermined. The CDR3 spans 16 residues. V was clipped by 4 bases and J by 0 bases, with 13 bases between them. Per the germline V gene, CDR1 is SGHNT and CDR2 is YYREEE (reference sequence). The receptor's source is a person in their fifties with breast cancer. The genes are TRBV5-4 and TRBJ2-2; the D gene is possibly TRBD2 (5 bases). The sample consisted of blood. The CDR3 loop reads CASSLTGRANTGELFF. The CDR3 nucleotides read TGTGCCAGCAGCCTGACGGGAAGGGCGAACACCGGGGAGCTGTTTTTT.